This TCR delta chain was captured in a study of γδ T cells in repeated Plasmodium falciparum infection. The CDR3 contains 15 residues. Looked up from germline, CDR1 is TSWWSYY and CDR2 is QGS. Bulk repertoires came from Vgamma9/Vdelta2+ or Vdelta2-negative gammadelta T cells flow-sorted from PBMC. Comment on this clone: A single base is all that separates this from a far larger clone, so a read error is likely. The sample carries other DNA sequences with the same CDR3.

Each sorted gammadelta sample had TRG and TRD chains sequenced. TCRdb redid the clone calls on the multiplex PCR reads with CATT. The table records 70,000 to 95,000 delta-chain clones, roughly 1.4% of them present only once. The chain has TRDV1 and TRDJ1; TRDD3 might be the D (6 bases). TCRdb gives no J gene; it was assigned here by matching the DNA to germline. The receptor's source is a pool of human donors (malaria-infected and uninfected, not separated). Sequencing was carried out using gamma-delta T cells from blood. The CDR3 DNA follows: TGCGCTCTTGGGGGGGACCCCGATCCTGCCGATAAACTCATCTTT. Its translation: CALGGDPDPADKLIF.